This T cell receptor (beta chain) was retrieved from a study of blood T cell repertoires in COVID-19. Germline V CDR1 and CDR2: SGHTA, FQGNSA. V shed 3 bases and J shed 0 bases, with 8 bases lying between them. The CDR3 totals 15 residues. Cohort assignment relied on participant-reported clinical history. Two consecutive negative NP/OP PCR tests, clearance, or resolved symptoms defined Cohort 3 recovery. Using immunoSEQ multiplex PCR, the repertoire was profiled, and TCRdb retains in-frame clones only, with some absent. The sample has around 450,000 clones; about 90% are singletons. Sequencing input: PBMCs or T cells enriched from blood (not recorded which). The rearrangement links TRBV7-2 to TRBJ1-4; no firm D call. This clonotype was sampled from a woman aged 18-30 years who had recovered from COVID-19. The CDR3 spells CASSLTPATNEKLFF. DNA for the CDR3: TGTGCCAGCAGCTTGACACCTGCAACTAATGAAAAACTGTTTTTT.